The 23 T cell receptor beta chains below come from one sample, sequenced in a study of blood T cell dynamics during melanoma immunotherapy. Generated by immunoSEQ multiplex PCR, the TCRdb table keeps only in-frame clones and is missing some. Here the sample spans around 15,000 clones, 92% being singletons. The time point: week 3, after first cycle of checkpoint inhibitor. This specimen consisted of blood, obtained from a patient treated with checkpoint blockade. The receptors were gathered from a human donor with melanoma.

The chain joins TRBV28 to TRBJ2-7; D uncertain. Trimming removed 3 bases from V and 6 bases from J, with 9 bases in between. Germline values: CDR1 MDHEN, CDR2 SYDVKM. The CDR3 extends over 12 amino acids. DNA of the CDR3: TGTGCCAGCAGTTTTCTTTTTTCCGAGCAGTACTTC. This encodes CASSFLFSEQYF.

The rearrangement uses TRBV11-3 and TRBJ2-5; 9 bases are shared with TRBD1. CDR1 and CDR2 from the germline V gene are SGHNT and YENEEA. After removal of 5 bases from V and 1 base from J, the junction contained 5 bases not matched to a gene. This CDR3 has 15 residues. CDR3 sequence: CASSDRTGAQETQYF. DNA for the CDR3: TGTGCCAGCAGCGACCGGACAGGGGCCCAAGAGACCCAGTACTTC.

This rearrangement joins TRBV4-1 to TRBJ1-2; D call uncertain. This CDR3 region has 14 residues. The germline gives CDR1 MGHRA, CDR2 YSYEKL. V gave up 4 bases and J gave up 1 base, with 10 bases separating them. The CDR3 DNA sequence: TGCGCCAGCAGCCGACCCGACCGTAACTATGGCTACACCTTC. Translation gives CASSRPDRNYGYTF.

The rearrangement links TRBV27 to TRBJ2-1; the D is unclear. This CDR3 has 14 residues. Germline values: CDR1 MNHEY, CDR2 SMNVEV (reference sequence). Trimming removed 1 base at V and 5 bases at J, with 9 bases between. In DNA form, the CDR3 reads TGTGCCAGCAGTTTATGGTGGTACCACAATGAGCAGTTCTTC. Its translation: CASSLWWYHNEQFF.

The gene calls are TRBV7-8 and TRBJ2-7, with D possibly matching TRBD1 (5 bases). The CDR3 loop spans 15 amino acids. V was clipped by 4 bases and J by 0 bases, with 13 bases between them. Germline V CDR1 and CDR2: SGHVS, FQNEAQ. CDR3 in DNA: TGTGCCAGCAGCTCGACAGATATAAGCTCCTACGAGCAGTACTTC. It yields the protein CASSSTDISSYEQYF.

The V call is TRBV7-3, the J call TRBJ1-2, with unresolved D. The germline V and J ends were trimmed by 4 bases and 0 bases, with 15 bases remaining between them. The germline CDR1 and CDR2 sequences are SGHTA and FQGTGA. The CDR3 is 16 residues long. CDR3 region: CASSSGVGLPNYGYTF. The CDR3 DNA is TGTGCCAGCAGCTCCGGAGTCGGCCTTCCTAACTATGGCTACACCTTC.

The rearrangement uses TRBV28 and TRBJ2-6; TRBD2 matches 7 bases. V shed 5 bases, J shed 0 bases, and the junction held 13 bases outside the gene matches. CDR3 length equals 19 residues. Germline loops: CDR1 MDHEN, CDR2 SYDVKM. The CDR3 loop is CASSTPRGVTSSGANVLTF. For the CDR3, the DNA is TGTGCCAGCAGTACCCCTCGGGGGGTTACTAGCTCTGGGGCCAACGTCCTGACTTTC.

The chain is built from TRBV30 and TRBJ1-6, with D uncertain. CDR1 and CDR2 from the germline V gene are GTSNPN and SVGIG (reference sequence). The V gene lost 1 base and the J gene lost 0 bases, with 4 bases spanning the gap. The CDR3 is made up of 14 amino acids. CDR3 sequence reads: CAWSGTSYNSPLHF. The CDR3 bases are TGTGCCTGGAGTGGGACCTCCTATAATTCACCCCTCCACTTT.

The chain combines TRBV2 with TRBJ2-7; the D call may be TRBD1 or TRBD2 (6 bases each). Germline loops: CDR1 SNHLY, CDR2 FYNNEI. The V and J ends lost 9 bases and 3 bases respectively, with 15 bases between them. CDR3 length: 13 residues. The CDR3 DNA sequence: TGTGCCAGTTGGGGGGCAGGGGACTACGAGCAGTACTTC. This gives the protein CASWGAGDYEQYF.

This clone was seen more than once but under ten times. V usage is TRBV28 and J usage is TRBJ1-5; D not certain. Trimming cost V 4 bases and J 6 bases, with 10 bases left between them. This CDR3 has 13 amino acids. Germline V gene lookup returns CDR1 MDHEN and CDR2 SYDVKM. CDR3 sequence reads: CASSSDSVQPQHF. CDR3 sequence (DNA): TGTGCCAGCAGTTCGGACTCTGTTCAGCCCCAGCATTTT.

The V gene is TRBV5-6, the J gene TRBJ2-3; a possible D gene is TRBD1 (6 bases). V was trimmed by 7 bases and J by 3 bases, leaving 15 bases between them. The CDR3 has 14 residues. Germline lookup yields CDR1 SGHDT and CDR2 YYEEEE. CDR3 sequence (DNA): TGTGCCAGCGGGGGCCCGCAGGGGACAGATACGCAGTATTTT. Residues: CASGGPQGTDTQYF.

The J gene is TRBJ1-1, the V gene TRBV6-1, with TRBD1 matching 9 bases. The germline V gene encodes CDR1 MNHNS and CDR2 SASEGT. V dropped 6 bases and J dropped 4; count of bases not matched to a gene: 9. CDR3 length: 15 amino acids. This CDR3 is CASRSSTGGGTEAFF. CDR3 nucleotides: TGTGCCAGCAGATCTTCCACAGGGGGCGGCACTGAAGCTTTCTTT.

The chain joins TRBV2 to TRBJ1-4, with D possibly TRBD1 on 6 matching bases. This CDR3 is built from 14 residues. The germline V gene has CDR1 SNHLY and CDR2 FYNNEI. Trimming left V 1 base short and J 7 bases short, with 10 bases between. CDR3 protein: CASSEGAGVEKLFF. In DNA, the CDR3 is TGTGCCAGCAGTGAAGGCGCAGGGGTTGAAAAACTGTTTTTT.

The rearrangement uses TRBV7-8 and TRBJ1-1; a weak D match, TRBD1 (5 bases). V gave up 6 bases and J gave up 1 base, with 12 bases separating them. The CDR3 runs 14 residues. Germline CDR1 and CDR2: SGHVS and FQNEAQ. CDR3 DNA: TGTGCCAGCAGGTCGGGGACCGAGAACACTGAAGCTTTCTTT. It encodes CASRSGTENTEAFF.

The chain recombines TRBV18 with TRBJ2-1; 10 nucleotides align to TRBD2. CDR1 and CDR2 (germline): KGHSH, LQKENI. With 0 bases clipped from V and 0 bases from J, the junction kept 2 bases outside the gene matches. The CDR3 runs to 17 residues. CDR3 protein: CASSPPSGRISYNEQFF. For the CDR3, the DNA is TGTGCCAGCTCACCACCTAGCGGGAGGATCTCCTACAATGAGCAGTTCTTC.

The DNA of the CDR3 is TGTGCCAGCTGCCCCGCCGGGTCCCCCTTATACGAGCAGTACTTC. Amino acid sequence: CASCPAGSPLYEQYF. V usage is TRBV28 and J usage is TRBJ2-7; D unclear. Trimming shortened V by 8 bases and J by 4 bases, and 21 bases separated the two germline ends. Germline values: CDR1 MDHEN, CDR2 SYDVKM. CDR3 length equals 15 residues.

Only a few counts were recorded for this clone. The V call is TRBV7-9, the J call TRBJ1-5; no firm D call. The germline V and J ends were trimmed by 2 bases and 2 bases, with 10 bases remaining between them. Germline V gives CDR1 SEHNR, CDR2 FQNEAQ (reference sequence). The CDR3 loop spans 15 amino acids. CDR3 nucleotides: TGTGCCAGCAGCTTAACGGCAGCCGGCAATCAGCCCCAGCATTTT. Encoded protein: CASSLTAAGNQPQHF. Combining the CDR3 with reference TRBV7-9 and TRBJ1-5 gives the whole variable domain DTGVSQNPRHKITKRGQNVTFRCDPISEHNRLYWYRQTLGQGPEFLTYFQNEAQLEKSRLLSDRFSAERPKGSFSTLEIQRTEQGDSAMYLCASSLTAAGNQPQHFGDGTRLSIL.

The rearrangement links TRBV23-1 to TRBJ2-6; TRBD1 matches 7 bases. TRBV23-1 is an open reading frame, and its role is uncertain. The length of the CDR3 is 19 residues. V lost 6 bases to trimming and J lost 1 base; unmatched junction nucleotides: 15. The CDR3 sequence: CASSPSSGTEPSGANVLTF. The CDR3 region has the DNA TGCGCCAGCAGCCCCTCCTCCGGGACAGAACCTTCTGGGGCCAACGTCCTGACTTTC.

V and J are TRBV4-1 and TRBJ2-2, with TRBD2 matching over 8 bases. CDR3 length: 17 residues. Trimming removed 3 bases from V and 6 bases from J; junction bases left unmatched: 12. In germline, CDR1 is MGHRA, CDR2 YSYEKL. CDR3 nucleotides: TGCGCCAGCAGCCACACTAGCGGAGCGACGGGGTCCGGGGAGCTGTTTTTT. Protein sequence: CASSHTSGATGSGELFF.

V is TRBV27 and J is TRBJ1-2; D remains unclear. CDR1 MNHEY and CDR2 SMNVEV come from the germline V gene (reference sequence). Trimming took off 0 bases at V and 3 bases at J, with 11 bases between the two ends. The CDR3 length is 15 residues. The CDR3 DNA follows: TGTGCCAGCAGTTTATCGACCGGACCCTACTATGGCTACACCTTC. Its protein product is CASSLSTGPYYGYTF.

The CDR3, as DNA: TGTGCCAGCAGCCGACTCGGGGGAGGGGCCACTTTCACAGATACGCAGTATTTT. Translated: CASSRLGGGATFTDTQYF. The chain combines TRBV5-6 with TRBJ2-3; 7 bases match TRBD2. Germline lookup yields CDR1 SGHDT and CDR2 YYEEEE. The CDR3 length is 18 residues. V shed 4 bases, J shed 2 bases, and the junction held 16 bases outside the gene matches.

The rearrangement links TRBV10-3 to TRBJ2-7, with TRBD1 identical over 7 bases. The CDR3 runs 13 residues. V dropped 6 bases and J dropped 3; count of bases not matched to a gene: 5. Germline CDR1 and CDR2: ENHRY and SYGVKD. The CDR3 DNA reads TGTGCCATCAGCCCAGGGGGTATCTACGAGCAGTACTTC. Amino acid sequence: CAISPGGIYEQYF.

This CDR3 reads CAQKGISGTGELFF. In nucleotides, the CDR3 is TGTGCTCAAAAGGGGATCTCGGGGACCGGGGAGCTGTTTTTT. The chain recombines TRBV30 with TRBJ2-2, with D tentatively TRBD1 or TRBD2 (5 bases each). This CDR3 comprises 14 residues. Per the germline V gene, CDR1 is GTSNPN and CDR2 is SVGIG (reference sequence). The full variable domain, with the rest looked up from reference TRBV30 and TRBJ2-2, is SQTIHQWPATLVQPVGSPLSLECTVEGTSNPNLYWYRQAAGRGLQLLFYSVGIGQISSEVPQNLSASRPQDRQFILSSKKLLLSDSGFYLCAQKGISGTGELFFGEGSRLTVL.